The 9 T cell receptor beta chains presented below share a single source sample, sequenced in a study of CD4 and CD8 cells across lung adenocarcinoma regions. TCRdb recomputed calls from the PCR reads with MiXCR, one row per CDR3 protein. The data hold about 11,000 distinct CDR3 sequences, with 59% observed a single time. Specimen: CD8+ T cells from the margin of a lung tumor. These receptor sequences come from a male donor with lung adenocarcinoma. The CD4 and CD8 labels of this study may be unreliable.

V gene TRBV27 combines with J gene TRBJ2-1; D gene uncertain. This CDR3 is built from 13 residues. V dropped 1 base and J dropped 8 bases, with 9 bases sitting between them. From germline, CDR1 is MNHEY and CDR2 SMNVEV (reference sequence). The CDR3 loop reads CASSLLLGDEQFF. CDR3 nucleotides: TGTGCCAGCAGTTTATTGTTGGGCGATGAGCAGTTCTTC.

This clonotype was picked up many times. The V and J genes are TRBV7-2 and TRBJ2-5; 8 nucleotides line up with TRBD1. The germline V gene encodes CDR1 SGHTA and CDR2 FQGNSA. The CDR3 extends over 14 amino acids. Germline trimming cut 4 bases from V and 2 bases from J; bases unmatched to any gene: 3. CDR3 in amino acids: CASSSGTGQETQYF. The CDR3 DNA follows: TGTGCCAGCAGCTCCGGGACAGGTCAAGAGACCCAGTACTTC.

A note on this clonotype: At one end the junction does not follow the germline gene, possibly because of a read error. V gene TRBV11-2 combines with J gene TRBJ2-5, with D uncertain. This CDR3 has 13 residues. Per germline, CDR1 SGHAT and CDR2 FQNNGV. The CDR3 DNA is TGTGCCAGCAGCTTGTCTCAATTAGAGGCCCAGTCCTTC. Protein sequence: CASSLSQLEAQSF.

This rearrangement joins TRBV10-3 to TRBJ2-6; 9 nucleotides agree with TRBD1. Per germline, CDR1 ENHRY and CDR2 SYGVKD. The CDR3 consists of 15 residues. V shed 10 bases, J shed 0 bases, and the junction held 4 bases outside the gene matches. The CDR3 DNA follows: TGTGCCACCGGGACAGGGATCTCTGGGGCCAACGTCCTGACTTTC. It specifies CATGTGISGANVLTF.

By frequency in the sample, this clonotype is medium-sized. The chain carries TRBV6-5 and TRBJ2-1; TRBD2 aligns across 11 bases. From germline, CDR1 is MNHEY and CDR2 SVGAGI. This CDR3 is built from 15 residues. V lost 6 bases and J lost 6; bases outside the gene matches: 7. CDR3 coding DNA: TGTGCCAGCAGATTCTCCGGGACTAGCGGCAATGAGCAGTTCTTC. Translated, it gives CASRFSGTSGNEQFF.

In regard to this clonotype: One end of the junction fails to match germline, which may point to a read error. The gene calls are TRBV6-1 and TRBJ2-1; TRBD2 is a possible D gene (5 bases). The CDR3 extends over 16 amino acids. Looked up from germline, CDR1 is MNHNS and CDR2 is SASEGT. The CDR3 region is CASSGLAGVRTGEQFF. In DNA form, the CDR3 reads TGTGCCAGCAGTGGACTGGCGGGTGTGAGGACGGGTGAGCAGTTCTTT.

This clonotype was picked up a small number of times. V usage is TRBV6-1 and J usage is TRBJ2-3, with TRBD2 as a possible D gene (6 bases). Germline V gives CDR1 MNHNS, CDR2 SASEGT. V gave up 1 base and J gave up 6 bases, with 11 bases separating them. CDR3 size: 14 residues. The DNA for the CDR3 is TGTGCCAGCAGTGAAGTAGGTGGGGGGGATACGCAGTATTTT. Protein product: CASSEVGGGDTQYF.

The rearrangement joins TRBV7-2 to TRBJ2-5; 16 bases agree with TRBD2. The V and J ends lost 5 bases and 5 bases, in that order; junction bases with no gene match: 11. The CDR3 has 18 residues. The germline gives CDR1 SGHTA, CDR2 FQGNSA. The CDR3 nucleotides read TGTGCCAGCAGCCGAGGGACTAGCGGGAGGGCCGGTAGGGAGACCCAGTACTTC. Amino acids: CASSRGTSGRAGRETQYF.

The J gene is TRBJ2-1, the V gene TRBV6-1; TRBD1 aligns across 7 bases. Near its end, the DNA agrees better with TRBJ2-7, so the J call may be wrong. The CDR3 runs 15 residues. Germline CDR1 MNHNS, CDR2 SASEGT. CDR3 sequence: CASSGRGLTSYEQYF. The CDR3 nucleotides are TGTGCCAGCAGTGGTAGGGGGCTAACCTCCTACGAGCAGTACTTC.